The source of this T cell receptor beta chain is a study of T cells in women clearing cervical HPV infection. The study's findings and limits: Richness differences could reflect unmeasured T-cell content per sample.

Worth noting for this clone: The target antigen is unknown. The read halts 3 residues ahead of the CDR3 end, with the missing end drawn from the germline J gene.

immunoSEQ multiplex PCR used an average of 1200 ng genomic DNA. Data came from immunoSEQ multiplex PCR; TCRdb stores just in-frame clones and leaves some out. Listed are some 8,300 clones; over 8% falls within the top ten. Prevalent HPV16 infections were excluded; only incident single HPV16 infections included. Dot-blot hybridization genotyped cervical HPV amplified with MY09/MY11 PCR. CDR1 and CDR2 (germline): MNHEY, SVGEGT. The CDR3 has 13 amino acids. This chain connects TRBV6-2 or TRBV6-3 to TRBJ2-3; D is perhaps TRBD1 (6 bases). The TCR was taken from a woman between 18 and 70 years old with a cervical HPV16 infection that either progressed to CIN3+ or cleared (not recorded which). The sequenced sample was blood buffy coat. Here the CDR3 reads CASSTGPRETQYF. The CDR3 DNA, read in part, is TGTGCCAGCAGTACAGGGCCCAGGGAGACG.